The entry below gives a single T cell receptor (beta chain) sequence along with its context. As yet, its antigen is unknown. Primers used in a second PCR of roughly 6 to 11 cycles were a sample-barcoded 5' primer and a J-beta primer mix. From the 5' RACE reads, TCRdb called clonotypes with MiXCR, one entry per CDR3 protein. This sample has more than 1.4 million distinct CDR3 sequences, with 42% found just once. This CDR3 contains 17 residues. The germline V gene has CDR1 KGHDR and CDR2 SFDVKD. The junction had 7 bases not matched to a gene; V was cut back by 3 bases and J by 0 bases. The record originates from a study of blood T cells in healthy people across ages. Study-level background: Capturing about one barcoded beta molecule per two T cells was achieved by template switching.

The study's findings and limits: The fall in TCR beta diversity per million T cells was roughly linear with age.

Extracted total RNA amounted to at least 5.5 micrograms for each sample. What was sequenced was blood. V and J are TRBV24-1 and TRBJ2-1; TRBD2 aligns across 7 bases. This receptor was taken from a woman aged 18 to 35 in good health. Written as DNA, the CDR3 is TGTGCCACCAGTGATCGCCTCTCTAGCGGCTCCTACAATGAGCAGTTCTTC. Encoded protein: CATSDRLSSGSYNEQFF.